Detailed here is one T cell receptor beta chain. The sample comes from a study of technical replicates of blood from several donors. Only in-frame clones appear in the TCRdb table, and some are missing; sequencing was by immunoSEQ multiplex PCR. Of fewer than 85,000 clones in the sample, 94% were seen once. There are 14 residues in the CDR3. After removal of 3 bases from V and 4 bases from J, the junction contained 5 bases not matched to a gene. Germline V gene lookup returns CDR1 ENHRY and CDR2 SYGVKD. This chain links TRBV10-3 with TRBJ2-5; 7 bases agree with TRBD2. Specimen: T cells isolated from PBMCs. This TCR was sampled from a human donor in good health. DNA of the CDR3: TGTGCCATCAGTGATGGGGGGGGAGGAGAGACCCAGTACTTC. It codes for CAISDGGGGETQYF.